The table lists the clone carrying this TCR beta chain with many counts. Its antigen is as yet unknown. The CDR3 is 13 residues long. CDR1 is DFQATT and CDR2 is SNEGSKA in the germline V gene (reference sequence). Trimming stripped 6 bases from V and 0 bases from J, with 9 bases between. The data are from a study of neurological immune-mediated disorders. The study's findings and limits: One cluster of related CDR3 sequences contained, by phylogenetic grouping, the repertoires of 18 of 34 multiple sclerosis patients and formed a possible signature. None of the CDR3 amino acid sequences of expanded clones were shared across subjects, and this suggested private repertoires in all groups.

With 10-nucleotide random UMIs included, cDNA was synthesized by 5'RACE. In TCRdb, the 5' RACE reads were re-called with MiXCR into one record per CDR3 protein. The repertoire holds roughly 47,000 distinct CDR3 sequences, with 4.5% as singletons. The unsorted libraries originated from 2 million PBMCs that had been stored at -80 C. The sample taken for sequencing was PBMCs. The J gene is TRBJ2-1, the V gene TRBV20-1; possibly TRBD2 for D (6 bases). This receptor was taken from a woman aged 55-70 years with multiple sclerosis. CDR3 bases: TGCAGTGCCCGGGACTTCTCCTACAATGAGCAGTTCTTC. This codes for CSARDFSYNEQFF.